Below are 10 T cell receptor beta chains sequenced from a single sample in a study of blood T cell repertoires in COVID-19. The data were produced by immunoSEQ multiplex PCR, yet TCRdb's version contains in-frame clones alone and is incomplete. Here the sample spans 150,000 or so clones, around nine tenths being singletons. The sample taken for sequencing was peripheral blood. The receptors shown here come from a man aged 55-75 years with COVID-19, enrolled during active disease.

The V gene is TRBV2, the J gene TRBJ1-2; 8 nucleotides align to TRBD1. CDR3 length: 12 residues. Germline CDR1 SNHLY, CDR2 FYNNEI. The junction had 10 bases not matched to a gene; V was cut back by 11 bases and J by 8 bases. CDR3 region: CAGQGQSKGYTF. As DNA, the CDR3 is TGTGCCGGACAGGGACAGTCTAAGGGCTACACCTTC.

The CDR3 region has the DNA TGTGCCAGCAGTTTGGGCCAGGGATCTTCCTATGAGCAGTTCTTC. Translating gives CASSLGQGSSYEQFF. The V gene is TRBV28, the J gene TRBJ2-1; D possibly corresponds to TRBD1 (5 bases). This CDR3 has 15 amino acids. Between the trimmed V and J ends, which lost 3 bases and 8 bases, there was a span of 17 bases. CDR1 and CDR2 (germline): MDHEN, SYDVKM.

This chain uses TRBV5-1 with TRBJ2-6; D is undetermined. CDR1 and CDR2 (germline): SGHRS, YFSETQ. The CDR3 contains 17 residues. V was clipped by 2 bases and J by 4 bases, with 16 bases between them. The CDR3 DNA is TGCGCCAGCAGCTTCTACAGTAGTTCGAGCGGGGCCAACGTCCTGACTTTC. Its translation is CASSFYSSSSGANVLTF.

The rearrangement links TRBV28 to TRBJ2-7; 9 bases are shared with TRBD1. The CDR3 has 14 amino acids. The V segment lost 6 bases and the J segment 5 bases; nucleotides outside the gene matches: 8. Germline V gene sequence: CDR1 MDHEN, CDR2 SYDVKM. CDR3 protein: CASRGQGTGDEQYF. DNA for the CDR3: TGTGCCAGCAGAGGACAGGGGACCGGGGACGAGCAGTACTTC.

CDR3 region: CASTDATGLSGNTIYF. CDR3 bases: TGCGCCAGCACTGATGCCACAGGCCTCTCTGGAAACACCATATATTTT. The rearrangement joins TRBV5-1 to TRBJ1-3, with D possibly being TRBD1 (5 bases). This CDR3 comprises 16 residues. Germline CDR1 reads SGHRS; CDR2 reads YFSETQ. The germline V and J ends were trimmed by 6 bases and 0 bases, with 16 bases remaining between them.

The genes are TRBV6-5 and TRBJ1-5; TRBD1 matches at 10 bases. Germline V gene lookup returns CDR1 MNHEY and CDR2 SVGAGI. The CDR3 length is 15 residues. Unmatched junction bases numbered 7, after V lost 5 bases and J lost 6 bases. In DNA form, the CDR3 reads TGTGCCAGCAGTCGGGACAGGGGAAGGGCTCAGCCCCAGCATTTT. Protein product: CASSRDRGRAQPQHF.

This clone was detected only a few times. The chain combines TRBV27 with TRBJ1-5; D remains ambiguous. Germline V CDR1 and CDR2: MNHEY, SMNVEV (reference sequence). The V end lost 2 bases, the J end lost 4 bases, and 9 bases lay between the germline ends. This CDR3 comprises 14 residues. CDR3 DNA sequence: TGTGCCAGCAGTTTACCTGGCTTAAATCAGCCCCAGCATTTT. This gives the protein CASSLPGLNQPQHF.

The chain is built from TRBV6-6 and TRBJ1-5; weak D call: TRBD1 (6 bases). The CDR3 spans 15 residues. Germline V gene data show CDR1 as MNHNY and CDR2 as SVGAGI (reference sequence). Trimming took 6 bases from V and 4 from J, leaving 16 bases between them. The CDR3 is CASRVDSRLNQPQHF. The CDR3 DNA follows: TGTGCCAGCAGGGTGGACAGTCGGCTTAATCAGCCCCAGCATTTT.

The V call is TRBV4-1, the J call TRBJ2-5; 8 bases align to TRBD2. Germline-derived CDR1 and CDR2 are MGHRA and YSYEKL. After removal of 1 base from V and 4 bases from J, the junction contained 2 bases not matched to a gene. This CDR3 has 14 amino acids. The CDR3 DNA follows: TGCGCCAGCAGCCAAGTGGGACTAGGAGAGACCCAGTACTTC. This codes for CASSQVGLGETQYF.

The V and J genes are TRBV10-2 and TRBJ2-3; TRBD2 matches at 7 bases. J lost 4 bases, V lost 4 bases, and 8 bases had no gene match. Germline V gene sequence: CDR1 WSHSY, CDR2 SAAADI. The CDR3 extends over 15 amino acids. DNA for the CDR3: TGCGCCAGCAGTGCTACGGGAGGAGGAGCAGATACGCAGTATTTT. Translation gives CASSATGGGADTQYF.